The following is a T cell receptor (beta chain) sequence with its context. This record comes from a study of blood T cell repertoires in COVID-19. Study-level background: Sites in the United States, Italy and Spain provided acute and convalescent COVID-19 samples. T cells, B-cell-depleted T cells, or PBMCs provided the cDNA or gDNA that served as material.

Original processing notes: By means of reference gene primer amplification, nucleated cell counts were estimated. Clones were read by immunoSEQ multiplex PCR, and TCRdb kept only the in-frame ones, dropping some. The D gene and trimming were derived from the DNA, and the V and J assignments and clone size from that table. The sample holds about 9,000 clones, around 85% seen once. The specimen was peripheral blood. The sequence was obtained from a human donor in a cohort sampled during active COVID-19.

CDR3 protein: CASSQEGTAADTQYF. The CDR3 DNA reads as TGCGCCAGCAGCCAAGAGGGGACAGCGGCAGATACGCAGTATTTT. V is TRBV4-3 and J is TRBJ2-3; TRBD1 matches at 7 bases. Germline trimming cut 0 bases from V and 4 bases from J; bases unmatched to any gene: 4. Looked up from germline, CDR1 is LGHNA and CDR2 is YSLEER. This CDR3 is built from 15 residues.